This TCR beta chain was recovered during a study of human T cells and chemical hapten exposure. Whole-study context: 2% DPC applied to an approximately 2 cm by approximately 2 cm arm area sensitized donors.

Documented time point: patch test 1, 2 weeks after DPC sensitization. Treatment meaning: therapeutic diphenylcyclopropenone sensitization with weekly scalp DPC. The template was total RNA from unfractionated whole blood. CDR3 size: 15 residues. V shed 1 base and J shed 1 base, with 10 bases lying between them. The study's findings and limits: Expanded TCRs produced significantly more large CDR3 similarity clusters than controls did.

Note on this clonotype: Antigen unknown.

During construction of the library, unique molecular identifiers were attached to individual cDNA molecules for quantitative, reproducible TCR counting. A single record per CDR3 protein comes from TCRdb applying MiXCR to the RACE reads. This sample yields 35,000 or so distinct CDR3 sequences, of which 5% to 7% are seen a single time; roughly a tenth belongs to the top ten. Sample: whole blood, taken in connection with sensitization to the hapten diphenylcyclopropenone (DPC). The source is a woman in her thirties with alopecia areata. Some clones in this sample may be carry-over from other donors' samples. The V and J genes are TRBV12-3 or TRBV12-4 and TRBJ2-5; D call uncertain. The CDR3 protein is CASSLEVQIQETQYF. The CDR3 bases are TGTGCCAGCAGTTTAGAGGTACAGATCCAAGAGACCCAGTACTTC.